The TCR beta chain described here comes from a study of T cell responses to AZD1222 COVID-19 vaccine. With respect to this clone: Its target is unknown.

Study-level points and caveats: A rise in Spike-specific TCR breadth and depth followed two AZD1222 doses.

Libraries were prepared by immunoSEQ multiplex PCR; TCRdb keeps only in-frame clonotypes and omits some of them. The table records about 39,000 clones, 88% of them present only once. CDR1 is SGDLS and CDR2 is YYNGEE in the germline V gene. The CDR3 totals 15 residues. Trimming took 5 bases from V and 0 from J; bases not matched to a gene: 3. Specimen: peripheral blood, collected 28 days after the second dose of the MenACWY control vaccine. The genes are TRBV9 and TRBJ2-2, with 8 bases matching TRBD1. The receptor's source is an adult who received the MenACWY meningococcal vaccine as a control. CDR3: CASRTTGANTGELFF. DNA of the CDR3: TGTGCCAGCAGAACGACAGGGGCGAACACCGGGGAGCTGTTTTTT.